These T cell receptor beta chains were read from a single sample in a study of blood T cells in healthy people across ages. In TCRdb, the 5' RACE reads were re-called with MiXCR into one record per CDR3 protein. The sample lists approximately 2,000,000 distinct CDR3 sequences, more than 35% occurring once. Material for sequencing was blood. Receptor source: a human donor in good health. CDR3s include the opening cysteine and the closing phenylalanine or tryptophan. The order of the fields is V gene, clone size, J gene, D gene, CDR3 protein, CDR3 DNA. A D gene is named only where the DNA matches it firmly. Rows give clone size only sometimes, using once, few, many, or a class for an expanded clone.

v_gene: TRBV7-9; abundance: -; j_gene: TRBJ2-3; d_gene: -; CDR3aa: CASSFLTGTDTQYF; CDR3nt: TGTGCCAGCAGCTTCCTGACAGGCACAGATACGCAGTATTTT
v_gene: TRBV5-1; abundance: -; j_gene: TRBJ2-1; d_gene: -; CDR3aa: CASRSMVRVVNEQFF; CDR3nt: TGCGCCAGCAGATCGATGGTCAGGGTGGTCAATGAGCAGTTCTTC
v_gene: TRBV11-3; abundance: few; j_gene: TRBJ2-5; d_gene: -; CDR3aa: CASSPEAQETQYF; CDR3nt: TGTGCCAGCAGCCCGGAAGCACAAGAGACCCAGTACTTC
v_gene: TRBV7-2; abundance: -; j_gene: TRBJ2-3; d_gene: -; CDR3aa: CASSLLAGTSTDTQYF; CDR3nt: TGTGCCAGCAGCTTATTAGCTGGGACTAGCACAGATACGCAGTATTTT
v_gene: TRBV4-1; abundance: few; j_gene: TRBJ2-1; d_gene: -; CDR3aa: CASSQVGDGYNGQFF; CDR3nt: TGCGCCAGCAGCCAAGTTGGGGACGGATACAATGGGCAGTTCTTC
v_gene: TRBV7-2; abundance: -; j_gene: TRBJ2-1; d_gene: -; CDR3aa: CASSLHWGGGYNEQFF; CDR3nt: TGTGCCAGCAGCTTACACTGGGGGGGCGGATACAATGAGCAGTTCTTC
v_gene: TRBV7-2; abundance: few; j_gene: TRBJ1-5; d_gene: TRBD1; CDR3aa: CASSPGQGLDQPQHF; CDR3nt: TGTGCCAGCAGCCCCGGACAGGGTCTCGATCAGCCCCAGCATTTT
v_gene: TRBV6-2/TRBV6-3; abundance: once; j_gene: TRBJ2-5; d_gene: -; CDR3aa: CASMRGQYQETQYF; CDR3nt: TGTGCCAGCATGCGGGGCCAGTACCAAGAGACCCAGTACTTC
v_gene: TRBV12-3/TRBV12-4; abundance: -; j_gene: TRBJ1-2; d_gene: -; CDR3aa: CASSLLGFSYGYTF; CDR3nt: TGTGCCAGCAGTTTATTAGGGTTTAGCTATGGCTACACCTTC
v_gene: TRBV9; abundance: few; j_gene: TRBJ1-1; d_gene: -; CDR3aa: CASSPQLRGTEAFF; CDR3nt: TGTGCCAGCAGCCCACAATTAAGGGGCACTGAAGCTTTCTTT
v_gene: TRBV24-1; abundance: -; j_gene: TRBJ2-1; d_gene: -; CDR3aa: CATSDIRGAARQFF; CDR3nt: TGTGCCACCAGTGACATTCGAGGAGCCGCCAGGCAGTTCTTC
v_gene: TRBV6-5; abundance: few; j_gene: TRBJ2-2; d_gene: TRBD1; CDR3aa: CASSYSDRDLLAGELFF; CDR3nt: TGTGCCAGCAGTTACTCGGACAGGGACCTTTTAGCCGGGGAGCTGTTTTTT
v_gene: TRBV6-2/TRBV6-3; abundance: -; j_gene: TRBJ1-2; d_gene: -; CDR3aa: CAIQSRGKDYGYTF; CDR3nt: TGTGCCATCCAGAGTCGGGGAAAGGACTATGGCTACACCTTC
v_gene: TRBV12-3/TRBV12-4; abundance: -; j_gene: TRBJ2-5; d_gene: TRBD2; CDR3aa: CASSFWLAGGGQETQYF; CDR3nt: TGTGCCAGCAGTTTCTGGCTAGCGGGGGGAGGGCAAGAGACCCAGTACTTC
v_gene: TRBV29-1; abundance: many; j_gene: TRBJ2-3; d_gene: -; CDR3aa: CSVRSTSTDTQYF; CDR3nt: TGCAGCGTTCGTTCCACTAGCACAGATACGCAGTATTTT
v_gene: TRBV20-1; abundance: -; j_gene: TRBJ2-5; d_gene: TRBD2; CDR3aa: CSARTSGGEETQYF; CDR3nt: TGCAGTGCGAGAACTAGCGGGGGGGAAGAGACCCAGTACTTC
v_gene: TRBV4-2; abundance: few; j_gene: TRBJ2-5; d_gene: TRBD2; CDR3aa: CASSQVLSSGGQETQYF; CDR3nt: TGTGCCAGCAGCCAAGTACTCTCTAGCGGGGGCCAAGAGACCCAGTACTTC
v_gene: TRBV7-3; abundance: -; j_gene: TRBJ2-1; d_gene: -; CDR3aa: CASSLTWSNEQFF; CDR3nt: TGTGCCAGCAGCTTAACGTGGAGCAATGAGCAGTTCTTC
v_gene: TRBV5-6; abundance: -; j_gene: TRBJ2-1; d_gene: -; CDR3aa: CASSWTANNEQFF; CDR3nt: TGTGCCAGCAGCTGGACAGCGAACAATGAGCAGTTCTTC
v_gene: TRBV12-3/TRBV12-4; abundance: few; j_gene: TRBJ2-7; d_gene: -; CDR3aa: CASRAGDEQYF; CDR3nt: TGTGCCAGCAGGGCAGGGGACGAGCAGTACTTC
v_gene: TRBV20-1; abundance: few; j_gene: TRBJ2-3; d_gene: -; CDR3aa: CSARVFSRSPDTQYF; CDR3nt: TGCAGTGCTAGAGTTTTTAGTCGGTCCCCAGATACGCAGTATTTT
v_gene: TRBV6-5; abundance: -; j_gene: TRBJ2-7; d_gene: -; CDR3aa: CANTQGVGLFEQYF; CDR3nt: TGTGCCAACACCCAGGGTGTCGGGCTCTTCGAGCAGTACTTC
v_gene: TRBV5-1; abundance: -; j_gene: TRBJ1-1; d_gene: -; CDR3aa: CASRQRTMNTEAFF; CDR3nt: TGCGCCAGCCGACAGAGAACCATGAACACTGAAGCTTTCTTT
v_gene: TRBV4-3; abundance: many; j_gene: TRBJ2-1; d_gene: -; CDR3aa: CASSPSRSHNEQFF; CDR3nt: TGCGCCAGCAGCCCAAGTCGTTCTCACAATGAGCAGTTCTTC
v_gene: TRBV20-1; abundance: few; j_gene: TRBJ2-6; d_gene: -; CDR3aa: CSARDPEGLGANVLTF; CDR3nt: TGCAGTGCTAGAGATCCTGAGGGTCTCGGGGCCAACGTCCTGACTTTC
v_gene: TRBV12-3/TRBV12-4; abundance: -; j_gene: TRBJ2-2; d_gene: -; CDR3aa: CASNGRQPNTGELFF; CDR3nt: TGTGCCAGCAACGGCCGACAGCCTAATACCGGGGAGCTGTTTTTT
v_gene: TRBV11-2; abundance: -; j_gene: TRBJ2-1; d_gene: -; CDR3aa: CASSLAPQDEQFF; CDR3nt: TGTGCCAGCAGCTTAGCCCCCCAGGACGAGCAGTTCTTC
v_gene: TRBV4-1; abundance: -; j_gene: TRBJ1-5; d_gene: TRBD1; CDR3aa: CASSQEGVQGAGNQPQHF; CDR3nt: TGCGCCAGCAGCCAAGAGGGGGTACAGGGGGCAGGCAATCAGCCCCAGCATTTT
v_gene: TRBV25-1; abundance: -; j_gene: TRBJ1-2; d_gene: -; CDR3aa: CASSEGIAYGYTF; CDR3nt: TGTGCCAGCAGTGAGGGGATCGCCTATGGCTACACCTTC
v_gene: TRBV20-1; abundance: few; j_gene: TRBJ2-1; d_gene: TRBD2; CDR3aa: CSAFTSGYENEQFF; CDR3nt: TGCAGTGCTTTTACTAGCGGGTATGAGAATGAGCAGTTCTTC
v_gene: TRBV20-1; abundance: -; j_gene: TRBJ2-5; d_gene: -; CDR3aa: CSAKRGASGTQYF; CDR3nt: TGCAGTGCTAAACGGGGGGCCTCAGGGACCCAGTACTTC
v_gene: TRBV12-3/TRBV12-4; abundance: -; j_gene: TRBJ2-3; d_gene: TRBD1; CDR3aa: CASSTGQGSTDTQYF; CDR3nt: TGTGCCAGCAGCACAGGACAGGGCTCCACAGATACGCAGTATTTT
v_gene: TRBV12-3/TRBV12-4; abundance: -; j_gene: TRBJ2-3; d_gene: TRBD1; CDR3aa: CASIRDRGLTDTQYF; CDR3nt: TGTGCCAGCATCAGGGACAGGGGTCTCACAGATACGCAGTATTTT
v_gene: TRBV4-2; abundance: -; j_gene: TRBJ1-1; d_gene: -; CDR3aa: CASGRLPATEAFF; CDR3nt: TGTGCCAGCGGCCGGTTGCCGGCCACTGAAGCTTTCTTT
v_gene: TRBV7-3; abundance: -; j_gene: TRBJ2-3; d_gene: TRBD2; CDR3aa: CASSPSGGALYTQYF; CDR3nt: TGTGCCAGCAGTCCGAGCGGGGGGGCCTTGTATACGCAGTATTTT
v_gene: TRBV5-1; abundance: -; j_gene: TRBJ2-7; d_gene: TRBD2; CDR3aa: CASSLGEGTYEQYF; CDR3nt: TGCGCCAGCAGCTTGGGGGAGGGTACCTACGAGCAGTACTTC
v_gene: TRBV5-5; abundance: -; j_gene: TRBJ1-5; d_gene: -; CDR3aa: CASSFGGGDQPQHF; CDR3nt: TGTGCCAGCAGCTTTGGCGGGGGAGATCAGCCCCAGCATTTT
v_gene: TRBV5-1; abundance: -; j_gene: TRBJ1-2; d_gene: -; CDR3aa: CASSLIGQSYGYTF; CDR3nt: TGCGCCAGCAGCTTGATCGGACAGAGCTATGGCTACACCTTC
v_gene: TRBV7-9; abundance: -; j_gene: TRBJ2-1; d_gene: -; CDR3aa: CASSQGGVESNEQFF; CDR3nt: TGTGCCAGCAGCCAAGGGGGTGTGGAAAGCAATGAGCAGTTCTTC
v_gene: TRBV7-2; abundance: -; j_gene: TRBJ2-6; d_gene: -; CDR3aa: CASSLWYSGANVLTF; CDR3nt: TGTGCCAGCAGCTTATGGTACTCTGGGGCCAACGTCCTGACTTTC